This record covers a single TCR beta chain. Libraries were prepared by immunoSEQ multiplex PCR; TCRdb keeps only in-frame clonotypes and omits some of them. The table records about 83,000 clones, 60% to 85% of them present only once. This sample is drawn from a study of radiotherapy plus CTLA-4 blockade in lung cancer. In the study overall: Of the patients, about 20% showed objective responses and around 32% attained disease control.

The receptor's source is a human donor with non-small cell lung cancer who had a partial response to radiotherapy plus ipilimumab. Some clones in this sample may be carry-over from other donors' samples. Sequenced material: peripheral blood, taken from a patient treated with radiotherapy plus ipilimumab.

CDR3 in amino acids: CASSTTGLDTIYF. For the CDR3, the DNA is TGCGCCAGCAGCACGACAGGGCTCGACACCATATATTTT. This chain links TRBV5-1 with TRBJ1-3; 7 bases match TRBD1. CDR3 size: 13 residues. CDR1 and CDR2 (germline): SGHRS, YFSETQ. V shed 4 bases and J 8 bases; nucleotides not matched to a gene: 6.